Shown below are 16 T cell receptor beta chains from a single sample sequenced in a study of PD-L1 blockade in urothelial cancer. Libraries were prepared by immunoSEQ multiplex PCR; TCRdb keeps only in-frame clonotypes and omits some of them. The data hold approximately 30,000 clones, with around 80% observed a single time. This material consisted of PBMCs, taken around atezolizumab (anti-PD-L1) treatment. The receptors originated from a man aged 45-60 years with urothelial cancer.

V usage is TRBV27 and J usage is TRBJ1-1, with TRBD1 as a possible D gene (5 bases). Germline V gene lookup returns CDR1 MNHEY and CDR2 SMNVEV (reference sequence). This CDR3 has 15 amino acids. Trimming shortened V by 1 base and J by 3 bases, and 12 bases separated the two germline ends. The CDR3 spells CASSLLGQGYTEAFF. DNA of the CDR3: TGTGCCAGCAGTTTATTAGGCCAGGGTTACACTGAAGCTTTCTTT.

The chain joins TRBV28 to TRBJ2-2; D not certain. The CDR3 has 12 residues. Trimming took off 6 bases at V and 6 bases at J, with 8 bases between the two ends. Per the germline V gene, CDR1 is MDHEN and CDR2 is SYDVKM. The CDR3 sequence: CASRMGAGELFF. In DNA form, the CDR3 reads TGTGCCAGCAGGATGGGCGCCGGGGAGCTGTTTTTT.

This chain uses TRBV5-1 with TRBJ2-1, with 9 bases matching TRBD2. Germline V lookup: CDR1 SGHRS, CDR2 YFSETQ. This CDR3 has 15 residues. V lost 0 bases and J lost 8; bases outside the gene matches: 6. The CDR3 loop reads CASSLGRGRGDEQFF. The CDR3, as DNA: TGCGCCAGCAGCTTGGGGCGCGGGAGGGGTGATGAGCAGTTCTTC.

This clone has a handful of counts. The chain uses TRBV14 and TRBJ2-1, with 7 bases lining up with TRBD1. The CDR3 is made up of 16 amino acids. Germline CDR1 SGHDN, CDR2 FVKESK. Trimming removed 3 bases from V and 9 bases from J; junction bases left unmatched: 14. The CDR3 sequence: CASSQIRDRWAVEQFF. CDR3 in DNA: TGTGCCAGCAGCCAGATTCGGGACAGATGGGCGGTTGAGCAGTTCTTC.

The chain couples TRBV7-6 to TRBJ1-4, with 9 bases lining up with TRBD1. Losses at the gene ends were 5 bases for V and 8 bases for J; bases not matched to a gene: 12. Germline V gene lookup returns CDR1 SGHVS and CDR2 FNYEAQ. CDR3 length: 16 residues. CDR3 region: CASSTGQGLSHEKLFF. CDR3 in DNA: TGTGCCAGCAGCACGGGACAGGGACTTTCCCACGAAAAACTGTTTTTT.

The V and J genes are TRBV30 and TRBJ2-3; 9 positions agree with TRBD2. J was trimmed by 4 bases and V by 2 bases; bases with no gene match: 7. This CDR3 spans 15 amino acids. The germline V gene has CDR1 GTSNPN and CDR2 SVGIG (reference sequence). DNA for the CDR3: TGTGCCTGGAGTATTGGGCTAGCGGGGTCAGATACGCAGTATTTT. Translated, it gives CAWSIGLAGSDTQYF. The full variable domain, in which reference TRBV30 and TRBJ2-3 provide the parts outside the CDR3, is SQTIHQWPATLVQPVGSPLSLECTVEGTSNPNLYWYRQAAGRGLQLLFYSVGIGQISSEVPQNLSASRPQDRQFILSSKKLLLSDSGFYLCAWSIGLAGSDTQYFGPGTRLTVL.

This sequence joins TRBV19 and TRBJ2-2; 7 nucleotides align to TRBD2. V dropped 5 bases and J dropped 6; count of bases not matched to a gene: 9. CDR1 is LNHDA and CDR2 is SQIVND in the germline V gene (reference sequence). The CDR3 totals 15 residues. The CDR3 here is CASSPRGVGSGELFF. In DNA, the CDR3 is TGTGCCAGTAGTCCCCGGGGGGTTGGTTCCGGGGAGCTGTTTTTT.

The chain uses TRBV7-9 and TRBJ2-6; D ambiguous. Germline V gene sequence: CDR1 SEHNR, CDR2 FQNEAQ (reference sequence). CDR3 length: 15 residues. V dropped 1 base and J dropped 1 base, with 5 bases sitting between them. The CDR3 sequence: CASSLVTSGANVLTF. Here the CDR3 DNA reads TGTGCCAGCAGCTTAGTGACTTCTGGGGCCAACGTCCTGACTTTC.

The rearrangement links TRBV5-6 to TRBJ2-3, with 9 bases matching TRBD2. The CDR3 is 17 amino acids. V dropped 0 bases and J dropped 2; count of bases not matched to a gene: 7. The germline CDR1 and CDR2 sequences are SGHDT and YYEEEE. CDR3 sequence: CASSLVASGASTDTQYF. Written as DNA, the CDR3 is TGTGCCAGCAGCTTGGTCGCTAGCGGGGCTTCCACAGATACGCAGTATTTT.

The chain carries TRBV7-9 and TRBJ2-1; D is perhaps TRBD2 (7 bases). CDR3 length: 12 residues. Germline V lookup: CDR1 SEHNR, CDR2 FQNEAQ (reference sequence). V lost 6 bases and J lost 10, with 13 bases in between. The CDR3 is CASREAGQEQFF. The CDR3 nucleotides read TGTGCCAGCAGAGAAGCGGGACAAGAGCAGTTCTTC.

The chain employs TRBV7-9 and TRBJ2-2; perhaps TRBD2 as D (7 bases). The length of the CDR3 is 17 residues. The germline CDR1 and CDR2 sequences are SEHNR and FQNEAQ (reference sequence). V was trimmed by 0 bases and J by 1 base, leaving 12 bases between them. CDR3 nucleotide sequence: TGTGCCAGCAGCTTAGCCTACGGGGGGCTGAACACCGGGGAGCTGTTTTTT. Translating it yields CASSLAYGGLNTGELFF. Based on the CDR3 plus reference TRBV7-9 and TRBJ2-2, the full variable domain is DTGVSQNPRHKITKRGQNVTFRCDPISEHNRLYWYRQTLGQGPEFLTYFQNEAQLEKSRLLSDRFSAERPKGSFSTLEIQRTEQGDSAMYLCASSLAYGGLNTGELFFGEGSRLTVL.

This chain connects TRBV29-1 to TRBJ1-1; no clear D gene. Germline CDR1 and CDR2: SQVTM and ANQGSEA. This CDR3 spans 11 amino acids. V was pared by 7 bases and J by 1 base, with 7 bases between. In DNA form, the CDR3 reads TGCAGCGGAACAGAGAACACTGAAGCTTTCTTT. Translated, it gives CSGTENTEAFF.

This chain joins TRBV7-9 and TRBJ2-2, with 8 bases that match TRBD2. J lost 6 bases, V lost 3 bases, and 9 bases had no gene match. The length of the CDR3 is 16 residues. Germline values: CDR1 SEHNR, CDR2 FQNEAQ (reference sequence). For the CDR3, the DNA is TGTGCCAGCAGCTTCGTCCCGGGACTAGTCCCCGGGGAGCTGTTTTTT. Translating it yields CASSFVPGLVPGELFF.

The rearrangement joins TRBV2 to TRBJ1-5; D uncertain. V shed 4 bases and J shed 2 bases, with 6 bases lying between them. CDR1 SNHLY and CDR2 FYNNEI come from the germline V gene. CDR3 length equals 13 residues. CDR3 amino acids: CASSVEGNQPQHF. CDR3 bases: TGTGCCAGCAGTGTGGAGGGCAATCAGCCCCAGCATTTT. Supplemented by reference TRBV2 and TRBJ1-5, the full variable domain reads EPEVTQTPSHQVTQMGQEVILRCVPISNHLYFYWYRQILGQKVEFLVSFYNNEISEKSEIFDDQFSVERPDGSNFTLKIRSTKLEDSAMYFCASSVEGNQPQHFGDGTRLSIL.

CDR3 coding DNA: TGTGCCAGCTTTCGGGAGAAGGTCGGCGGGGAGCTGTTTTTT. Encoded protein: CASFREKVGGELFF. The rearrangement links TRBV2 to TRBJ2-2; tentatively, D is TRBD2 (6 bases). V gave up 8 bases and J gave up 7 bases, with 17 bases separating them. This CDR3 is built from 14 residues. Per germline, CDR1 SNHLY and CDR2 FYNNEI.

The V and J genes are TRBV28 and TRBJ1-6; 9 bases map to TRBD1. The CDR3 totals 17 residues. The germline V gene has CDR1 MDHEN and CDR2 SYDVKM. Unmatched junction bases numbered 15, after V lost 6 bases and J lost 9 bases. The DNA of the CDR3 is TGTGCCAGCAGACGCACAGGGGGCCCGATCGGAGGTTCACCCCTCCACTTT. Encoded protein: CASRRTGGPIGGSPLHF.